This passage covers 15 T cell receptor beta chains from one sample sequenced in a study of cytomegalovirus exposure and HLA in healthy donors (dated by TCRdb to about 2017). The library came from the immunoSEQ multiplex PCR assay. Here the immuneACCESS table is served through TCRdb, limited to in-frame sequences with V and J called. Missing clones are a known gap in these copies; in checked studies unresolved V genes cover under half, and the rest lacks a known reason. Recorded for this sample are around 140,000 clones; approximately 94% of them occurred a single time. The ten largest account for approximately 2% of the sample. Sequences were obtained from PBMCs. These receptors came from a man aged 18 to 30 in good health and CMV-seropositive.

A few counts support this clone. The CDR3 loop is CASRAGQGDGYTF. CDR3 in DNA: TGTGCCAGCAGGGCAGGACAGGGAGATGGCTACACCTTC. The J gene is TRBJ1-2, the V gene TRBV6-4; TRBD1 aligns across 8 bases. After removal of 6 bases from V and 6 bases from J, the junction contained 6 bases not matched to a gene. Germline V gene lookup returns CDR1 MRHNA and CDR2 SNTAGT. There are 13 residues in the CDR3.

This chain joins TRBV30 and TRBJ1-2, with 9 bases matching TRBD1. There are 14 residues in the CDR3. The germline V gene has CDR1 GTSNPN and CDR2 SVGIG (reference sequence). With V trimmed by 3 bases and J by 4 bases, 6 bases remained unmatched. The CDR3 DNA reads as TGTGCCTGGAGCTGGACAGGGGACGCCTATGGCTACACCTTC. As protein: CAWSWTGDAYGYTF. The full variable domain, with the rest looked up from reference TRBV30 and TRBJ1-2, is SQTIHQWPATLVQPVGSPLSLECTVEGTSNPNLYWYRQAAGRGLQLLFYSVGIGQISSEVPQNLSASRPQDRQFILSSKKLLLSDSGFYLCAWSWTGDAYGYTFGSGTRLTVV.

This clone was seen just once. J is TRBJ1-2 and V is TRBV13; D might be TRBD1 (5 bases). Germline CDR1 is PRHDT and CDR2 is FYEKMQ (reference sequence). Deletions cut 6 bases from V and 8 bases from J, with 16 bases between. The CDR3 consists of 13 residues. The CDR3 bases are TGTGCCAGCAGTAGCAGGGCAGGGCACGGCTACACCTTC. Translated: CASSSRAGHGYTF.

V and J are TRBV6-1 and TRBJ1-5; D possibly corresponds to TRBD1 (6 bases). Trimming shortened V by 4 bases and J by 0 bases, and 10 bases separated the two germline ends. CDR1 MNHNS and CDR2 SASEGT come from the germline V gene. This CDR3 comprises 15 residues. As DNA, the CDR3 is TGTGCCAGCAGTGCGACAGGATATAGCAATCAGCCCCAGCATTTT. Its protein is CASSATGYSNQPQHF.

The rearrangement joins TRBV11-3 to TRBJ2-1; TRBD2 matches 7 bases. The trim removed 5 bases at V and 10 bases at J, leaving 8 bases unmatched. This CDR3 has 13 residues. CDR1 and CDR2 from the germline V gene are SGHNT and YENEEA. CDR3 in amino acids: CASSPPIGGEQFF. CDR3 sequence (DNA): TGTGCCAGCAGCCCGCCTATCGGGGGGGAGCAGTTCTTC.

The J gene is TRBJ2-5, the V gene TRBV5-4; 10 bases agree with TRBD2. Germline V gene sequence: CDR1 SGHNT, CDR2 YYREEE (reference sequence). There are 15 residues in the CDR3. V trimming: 2 bases; J trimming: 4 bases; junction bases outside the gene matches: 5. This chain's CDR3 is CASSFKRLAGETQYF. The CDR3 DNA reads TGTGCCAGCAGCTTTAAACGACTAGCGGGAGAGACCCAGTACTTC.

The gene calls are TRBV19 and TRBJ2-3; TRBD1 aligns across 9 bases. Germline CDR1 and CDR2: LNHDA and SQIVND (reference sequence). V was clipped by 5 bases and J by 4 bases; unmatched bases: 10. The CDR3 runs to 16 residues. The CDR3 loop reads CASSPTPGQGSDTQYF. The CDR3 nucleotides are TGTGCCAGTAGTCCCACTCCGGGACAGGGTTCAGATACGCAGTATTTT.

The gene calls are TRBV27 and TRBJ2-5; 9 bases match TRBD1. The CDR3 covers 14 residues. CDR1 is MNHEY, CDR2 SMNVEV, per germline (reference sequence). J lost 5 bases, V lost 10 bases, and 11 bases had no gene match. The chain's CDR3 is CATGTGSFGETQYF. CDR3 sequence (DNA): TGTGCCACCGGGACAGGGAGCTTCGGGGAGACCCAGTACTTC.

This sequence joins TRBV9 and TRBJ1-2; a possible D gene is TRBD1 (5 bases). The CDR3 spans 15 residues. V was shortened by 6 bases and J by 3 bases, with 18 bases between the two germline ends. Per the germline V gene, CDR1 is SGDLS and CDR2 is YYNGEE. The CDR3 here is CASTAQGAPYYGYTF. In nucleotides, the CDR3 is TGTGCCAGCACCGCGCAGGGTGCCCCCTACTATGGCTACACCTTC.

The rearrangement links TRBV7-6 to TRBJ1-2, with a possible D match to TRBD1 (5 bases). V was cut by 1 base and J by 8 bases, with 14 bases left in between. Per germline, CDR1 SGHVS and CDR2 FNYEAQ. The CDR3 loop spans 14 amino acids. The CDR3 loop is CASSLDPGGDGYTF. The CDR3 DNA reads as TGTGCCAGCAGCTTAGACCCGGGGGGGGACGGCTACACCTTC.

V and J are TRBV18 and TRBJ1-1, with no clear D. With 1 base removed from V and 3 bases from J, the gap between germline ends came to 6 bases. Germline CDR1 and CDR2: KGHSH and LQKENI. The CDR3 extends over 13 amino acids. The CDR3 bases are TGTGCCAGCTCACCACTGCAGGACACTGAAGCTTTCTTT. Translated, it gives CASSPLQDTEAFF.

The chain carries TRBV5-1 and TRBJ1-4; 7 bases are shared with TRBD1. J gave up 4 bases and V 0 bases, and 3 bases lay outside the gene matches. Germline CDR1 SGHRS, CDR2 YFSETQ. The CDR3 covers 15 residues. The DNA of the CDR3 is TGCGCCAGCAGCTTGGAGGCAGGGGGTAATGAAAAACTGTTTTTT. This gives the protein CASSLEAGGNEKLFF.

V usage is TRBV6-6 and J usage is TRBJ2-5; D is unclear. Germline V gives CDR1 MNHNY, CDR2 SVGAGI (reference sequence). CDR3 length: 15 amino acids. V was trimmed by 3 bases and J by 2 bases, leaving 13 bases between them. In DNA form, the CDR3 reads TGTGCCAGCAGTTATGACTCGTCCCAGCAAGAGACCCAGTACTTC. This encodes CASSYDSSQQETQYF.

CDR3 sequence reads: CAWRAQGNTEAFF. Written as DNA, the CDR3 is TGTGCCTGGAGGGCACAGGGGAACACTGAAGCTTTCTTT. This chain connects TRBV30 to TRBJ1-1, with D perhaps matching TRBD1 (6 bases). This CDR3 has 13 residues. From germline, CDR1 is GTSNPN and CDR2 SVGIG (reference sequence). V was cut by 3 bases and J by 1 base, with 9 bases left in between.

This clone has just one count. This chain links TRBV2 with TRBJ2-7; 7 bases match TRBD2. This CDR3 is built from 12 residues. Germline CDR1 SNHLY, CDR2 FYNNEI. J lost 6 bases, V lost 8 bases, and 7 bases had no gene match. CDR3 nucleotide sequence: TGTGCCAGCGGGGGGGGAGAGGGCGAGCAGTACTTC. It is translated as CASGGGEGEQYF.